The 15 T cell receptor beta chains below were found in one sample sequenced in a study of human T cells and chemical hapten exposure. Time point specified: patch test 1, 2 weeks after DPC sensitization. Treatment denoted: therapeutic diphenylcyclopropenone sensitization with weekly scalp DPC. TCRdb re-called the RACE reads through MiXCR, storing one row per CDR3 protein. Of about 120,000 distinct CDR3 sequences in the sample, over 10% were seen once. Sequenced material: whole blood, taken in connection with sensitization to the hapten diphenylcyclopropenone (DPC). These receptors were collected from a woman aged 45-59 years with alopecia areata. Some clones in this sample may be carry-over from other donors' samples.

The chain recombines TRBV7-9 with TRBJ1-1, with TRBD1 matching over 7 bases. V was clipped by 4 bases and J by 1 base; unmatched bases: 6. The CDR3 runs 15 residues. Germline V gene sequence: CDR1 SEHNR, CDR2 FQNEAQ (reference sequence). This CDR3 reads CASSSPTGKNTEAFF. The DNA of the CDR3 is TGTGCCAGCAGCTCCCCGACAGGGAAGAACACTGAAGCTTTCTTT.

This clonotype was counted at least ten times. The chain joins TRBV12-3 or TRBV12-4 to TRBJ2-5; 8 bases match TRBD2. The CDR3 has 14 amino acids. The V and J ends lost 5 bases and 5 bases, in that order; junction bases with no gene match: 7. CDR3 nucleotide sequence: TGTGCCAGCAGTGATAGAACTAGCGGTGAGACCCAGTACTTC. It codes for CASSDRTSGETQYF.

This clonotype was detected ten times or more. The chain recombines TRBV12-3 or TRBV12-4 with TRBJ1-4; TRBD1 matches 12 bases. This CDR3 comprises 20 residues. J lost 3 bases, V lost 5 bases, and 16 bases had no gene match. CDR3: CASSRSPWGQGAGANEKLFF. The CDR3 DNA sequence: TGTGCCAGCAGTCGGTCCCCTTGGGGACAGGGGGCTGGAGCTAATGAAAAACTGTTTTTT.

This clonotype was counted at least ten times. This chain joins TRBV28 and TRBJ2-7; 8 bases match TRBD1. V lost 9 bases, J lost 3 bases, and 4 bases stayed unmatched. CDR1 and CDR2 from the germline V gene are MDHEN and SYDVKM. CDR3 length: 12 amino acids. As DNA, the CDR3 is TGTGCCAGTAGACAGGGGAGCTACGAGCAGTACTTC. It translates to CASRQGSYEQYF.

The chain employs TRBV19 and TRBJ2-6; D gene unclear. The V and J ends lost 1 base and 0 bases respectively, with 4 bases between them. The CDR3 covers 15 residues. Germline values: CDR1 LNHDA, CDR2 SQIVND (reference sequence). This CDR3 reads CASSIGGSGANVLTF. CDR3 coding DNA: TGTGCCAGTAGTATAGGGGGCTCTGGGGCCAACGTCCTGACTTTC.

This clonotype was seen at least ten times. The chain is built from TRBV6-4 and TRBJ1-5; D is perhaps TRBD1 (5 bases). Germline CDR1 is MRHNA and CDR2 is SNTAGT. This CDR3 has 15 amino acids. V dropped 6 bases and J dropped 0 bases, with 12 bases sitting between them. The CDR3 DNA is TGTGCCAGCAGACCATCAGGGATTAGCAATCAGCCCCAGCATTTT. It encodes CASRPSGISNQPQHF.

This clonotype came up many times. The CDR3: CASSHGQVSSYNEQFF. Here the CDR3 DNA reads TGTGCCAGCAGCCATGGACAGGTGTCCTCCTACAATGAGCAGTTCTTC. The rearrangement uses TRBV7-9 and TRBJ2-1; 7 positions agree with TRBD1. The germline V gene has CDR1 SEHNR and CDR2 FQNEAQ (reference sequence). Trimming cost V 5 bases and J 0 bases; bases outside gene matches: 7. The CDR3 is made up of 16 amino acids.

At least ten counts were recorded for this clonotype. The CDR3 region has the DNA TGCGCCAGCAGCCAAGACAGCGGGGGTCCAATCAATGAGCAGTTCTTC. It yields the protein CASSQDSGGPINEQFF. The chain employs TRBV4-3 and TRBJ2-1; 8 bases are shared with TRBD2. Trimming took 0 bases from V and 6 from J; bases not matched to a gene: 7. This CDR3 contains 16 residues. The germline CDR1 and CDR2 sequences are LGHNA and YSLEER.

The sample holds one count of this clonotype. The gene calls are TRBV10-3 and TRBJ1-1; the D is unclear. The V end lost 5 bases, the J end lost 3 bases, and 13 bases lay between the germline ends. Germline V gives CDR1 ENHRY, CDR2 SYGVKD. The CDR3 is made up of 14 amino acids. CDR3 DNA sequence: TGTGCCATCAGTATGAGACTTAGGGACACTGAAGCTTTCTTT. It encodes CAISMRLRDTEAFF.

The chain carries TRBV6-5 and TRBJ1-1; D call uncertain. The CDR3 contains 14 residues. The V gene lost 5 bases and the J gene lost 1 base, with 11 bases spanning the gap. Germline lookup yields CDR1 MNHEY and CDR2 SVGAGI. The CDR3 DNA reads TGTGCCAGCAGTCCTCTTCGACAGAACACTGAAGCTTTCTTT. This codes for CASSPLRQNTEAFF.

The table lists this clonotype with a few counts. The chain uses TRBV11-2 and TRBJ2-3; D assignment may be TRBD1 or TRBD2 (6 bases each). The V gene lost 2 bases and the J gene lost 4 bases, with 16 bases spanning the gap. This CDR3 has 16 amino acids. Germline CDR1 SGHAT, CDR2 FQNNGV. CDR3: CASSLPTGGLPDTQYF. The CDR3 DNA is TGTGCCAGCAGCTTACCAACCGGGGGCTTACCAGATACGCAGTATTTT.

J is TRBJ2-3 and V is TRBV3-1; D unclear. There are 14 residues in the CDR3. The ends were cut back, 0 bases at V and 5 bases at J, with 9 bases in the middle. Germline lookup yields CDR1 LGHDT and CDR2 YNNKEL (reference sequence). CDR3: CASSQDPLLDTQYF. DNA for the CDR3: TGTGCCAGCAGCCAAGATCCACTCCTAGATACGCAGTATTTT.

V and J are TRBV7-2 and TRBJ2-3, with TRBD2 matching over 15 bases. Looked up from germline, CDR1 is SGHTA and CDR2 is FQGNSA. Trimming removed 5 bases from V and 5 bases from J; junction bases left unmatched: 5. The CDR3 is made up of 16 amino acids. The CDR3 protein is CASSPGLAGGGDTQYF. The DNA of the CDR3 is TGTGCCAGCAGCCCAGGACTAGCGGGAGGGGGAGATACGCAGTATTTT.

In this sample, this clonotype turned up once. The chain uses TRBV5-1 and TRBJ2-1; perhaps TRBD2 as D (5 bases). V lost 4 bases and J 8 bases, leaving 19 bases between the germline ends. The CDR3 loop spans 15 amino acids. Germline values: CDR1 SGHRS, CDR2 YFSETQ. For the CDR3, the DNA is TGCGCCAGCAGCCAACGCCCGGGAATTGGAGATGAGCAGTTCTTC. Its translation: CASSQRPGIGDEQFF.

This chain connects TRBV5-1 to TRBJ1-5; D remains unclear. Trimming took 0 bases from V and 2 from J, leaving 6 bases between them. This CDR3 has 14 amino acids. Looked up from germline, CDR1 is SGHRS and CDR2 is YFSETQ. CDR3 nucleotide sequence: TGCGCCAGCAGCTTGGACGGGGGCAATCAGCCCCAGCATTTT. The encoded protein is CASSLDGGNQPQHF.